Following are 30 T cell receptor beta chains from one sample sequenced in a study of T cells in Graves' hyperthyroidism and ophthalmopathy. The investigators amplified TCR beta CDR3 regions from RNA transcripts. HTBI primers drove first-round RT-PCR of the TCR CDR3. Via MiXCR, TCRdb re-called the multiplex PCR reads, giving one row per CDR3 protein. The table shows 190,000 or so distinct CDR3 sequences, with 15% to 20% occurring only once. The sequencing sample was made of blood. Receptors originate from a man aged 40-49 years with Graves' hyperthyroidism.

This clonotype was detected only a few times. This sequence joins TRBV15 and TRBJ2-5, with 10 bases aligning to TRBD2. With V trimmed by 6 bases and J by 0 bases, 1 base remained unmatched. This CDR3 has 14 amino acids. Germline V gives CDR1 LNHNV, CDR2 YYDKDF (reference sequence). The CDR3 coding sequence is TGTGCCACCAGTACTAGCGGGAACCAAGAGACCCAGTACTTC. It is translated as CATSTSGNQETQYF.

Only a few counts were recorded for this clonotype. A read error may explain this, as a much larger clone is one base away. The rearrangement links TRBV27 to TRBJ2-7; 7 positions match TRBD1. Germline assignment: CDR1 MNHEY and CDR2 SMNVEV (reference sequence). This CDR3 spans 14 amino acids. J was trimmed by 3 bases and V by 2 bases; bases with no gene match: 4. The CDR3 protein is CASSLRQGDYEQYF. CDR3 nucleotide sequence: TGTGCCAGCAGTTTACGGCAGGGGGACTACGAGCAGTACTTC.

This sequence joins TRBV6-2 or TRBV6-3 and TRBJ1-4; D perhaps matches TRBD1 (5 bases). The CDR3 is 15 residues long. The germline V gene encodes CDR1 MNHEY and CDR2 SVGEGT. V lost 6 bases and J lost 5, with 16 bases in between. CDR3 nucleotide sequence: TGTGCCAGCAGAGAATCCGGGACGGAGAATGAAAAACTGTTTTTT. This sequence encodes CASRESGTENEKLFF.

This clonotype has only a few counts. This chain joins TRBV28 and TRBJ1-2; 9 positions agree with TRBD1. V was clipped by 6 bases and J by 5 bases; unmatched bases: 10. CDR1 MDHEN and CDR2 SYDVKM come from the germline V gene. The CDR3 covers 15 residues. In DNA, the CDR3 is TGTGCCAGCAGCGGAACAGGGGGCCTCCCTTATGGCTACACCTTC. Translating it yields CASSGTGGLPYGYTF.

The chain carries TRBV6-1 and TRBJ1-6; a weak D match, TRBD1 (6 bases). Trimming took off 4 bases at V and 0 bases at J, with 13 bases between the two ends. The germline V gene has CDR1 MNHNS and CDR2 SASEGT. This CDR3 is built from 17 residues. The CDR3 DNA reads as TGTGCCAGCAGTGTCGGGACATCCTTCTCCTATAATTCACCCCTCCACTTT. Encoded protein: CASSVGTSFSYNSPLHF.

This clonotype was detected many times. The V call is TRBV20-1, the J call TRBJ2-7; 11 nucleotides agree with TRBD2. V lost 6 bases and J lost 0; bases outside the gene matches: 10. The CDR3 spans 16 residues. The germline CDR1 and CDR2 sequences are DFQATT and SNEGSKA (reference sequence). DNA of the CDR3: TGCAGTGCCCGACCGGGACTAGCGGTAAACTCCTACGAGCAGTACTTC. The encoded protein is CSARPGLAVNSYEQYF.

This clonotype was recorded at least ten times. V gene TRBV11-1 combines with J gene TRBJ2-7; TRBD1 matches 7 bases. This CDR3 is built from 16 residues. In germline, CDR1 is SGHAT, CDR2 FQDESV (reference sequence). V lost 5 bases, J lost 3 bases, and 13 bases stayed unmatched. The CDR3 DNA sequence: TGTGCCAGCAGCAACCCAGGGGGTGAGCCCTTCTACGAGCAGTACTTC. Residues: CASSNPGGEPFYEQYF.

This clonotype came up many times. V gene TRBV11-2 combines with J gene TRBJ2-1, with 8 bases matching TRBD2. This CDR3 has 16 residues. Germline-derived CDR1 and CDR2 are SGHAT and FQNNGV. The J segment lost 2 bases and the V segment lost 1 base, leaving 4 bases of the junction unmatched. CDR3 amino acids: CASSLALAGTYNEQFF. CDR3 nucleotides: TGTGCCAGCAGCTTAGCGTTAGCGGGGACCTACAATGAGCAGTTCTTC.

This clonotype appeared a few times. The chain joins TRBV10-3 to TRBJ2-5; possible D gene TRBD2, 6 bases. The CDR3 covers 13 residues. Deletions cut 6 bases from V and 5 bases from J, with 13 bases between. Germline V gives CDR1 ENHRY, CDR2 SYGVKD. Here the CDR3 reads CAIRTNREETQYF. As DNA, the CDR3 is TGTGCCATCAGAACCAACCGGGAGGAGACCCAGTACTTC.

The chain joins TRBV19 to TRBJ1-2, with D maybe TRBD1 (5 bases). Germline values: CDR1 LNHDA, CDR2 SQIVND (reference sequence). The CDR3 consists of 14 residues. The ends were cut back, 5 bases at V and 7 bases at J, with 17 bases in the middle. For the CDR3, the DNA is TGTGCCAGTAGTTTCTCCGGGGCTCCCGTTGGCTACACCTTC. It specifies CASSFSGAPVGYTF.

This clonotype has ten or more counts. The chain combines TRBV11-1 with TRBJ1-6, with D perhaps matching TRBD1 (6 bases). Germline values: CDR1 SGHAT, CDR2 FQDESV (reference sequence). V was clipped by 2 bases and J by 7 bases, with 18 bases between them. The CDR3 contains 17 residues. The CDR3 DNA reads TGTGCCAGCAGCTTATCCTATCGAACAGGGTTGAATTCACCCCTCCACTTT. Translation: CASSLSYRTGLNSPLHF.

In its sample, this clonotype was seen many times. The J gene is TRBJ2-2, the V gene TRBV30; D is possibly TRBD1 (6 bases). The CDR3 covers 11 residues. The V gene lost 7 bases and the J gene lost 6 bases, with 9 bases spanning the gap. Looked up from germline, CDR1 is GTSNPN and CDR2 is SVGIG (reference sequence). CDR3: CASQGSGELFF. The CDR3 nucleotides are TGTGCCTCACAGGGATCCGGGGAGCTGTTTTTT.

This sequence joins TRBV29-1 and TRBJ2-5; D may be TRBD2 (5 bases). The ends were cut back, 5 bases at V and 5 bases at J, with 12 bases in the middle. CDR3 size: 12 residues. From germline, CDR1 is SQVTM and CDR2 ANQGSEA. This chain's CDR3 is CSVTRGGETQYF. CDR3 DNA: TGCAGCGTTACCCGGGGTGGTGAGACCCAGTACTTC.

This clonotype was seen many times. This chain links TRBV28 with TRBJ1-6, with no clear D. Trimming took 6 bases from V and 9 from J, leaving 9 bases between them. The CDR3 runs to 12 residues. Germline assignment: CDR1 MDHEN and CDR2 SYDVKM. The DNA of the CDR3 is TGTGCCAGCAGCCGCAAAGGTTCACCCCTCCACTTT. Protein sequence: CASSRKGSPLHF.

This clonotype was seen at least ten times. The V call is TRBV5-5, the J call TRBJ1-2, with D possibly TRBD1 on 6 matching bases. V was shortened by 0 bases and J by 1 base, with 10 bases between the two germline ends. The CDR3 extends over 15 amino acids. Germline values: CDR1 SGHKS, CDR2 YYEKEE (reference sequence). The CDR3 nucleotides are TGTGCCAGCAGCTTGGTAGCACAGGGTAACTATGGCTACACCTTC. Residues: CASSLVAQGNYGYTF.

This clonotype was seen repeatedly, ten times or more. This chain links TRBV5-1 with TRBJ2-5, with D maybe TRBD2 (6 bases). This CDR3 is built from 15 residues. Trimming pared 0 bases from V and 5 bases from J, leaving 14 bases between. The germline gives CDR1 SGHRS, CDR2 YFSETQ. The chain's CDR3 is CASSLARRGSETQYF. CDR3 nucleotides: TGCGCCAGCAGCTTGGCCCGGAGGGGCTCCGAGACCCAGTACTTC.

A remark on this clonotype: The junction and the germline gene differ at one end; a read error may be behind it. The chain recombines TRBV5-4 with TRBJ1-2, with 7 bases that match TRBD1. The CDR3 spans 14 residues. The germline gives CDR1 SGHNT, CDR2 YYREEE (reference sequence). The CDR3 DNA sequence: TGTGCCAGCAGCTTGGGACAGGGTAACAATGGCTACACCTTC. Translation: CASSLGQGNNGYTF.

This clonotype has ten or more counts. The J gene is TRBJ2-1, the V gene TRBV7-2; no definite D call. The germline V gene has CDR1 SGHTA and CDR2 FQGNSA. Trimming took off 3 bases at V and 9 bases at J, with 6 bases between the two ends. This CDR3 is 11 amino acids long. CDR3 residues: CASSFYTEQFF. The CDR3 nucleotides are TGTGCCAGCAGCTTTTATACTGAGCAGTTCTTC. Full variable domain (remainder filled in from reference TRBV7-2 and TRBJ2-1): GAGVSQSPSNKVTEKGKDVELRCDPISGHTALYWYRQSLGQGLEFLIYFQGNSAPDKSGLPSDRFSAERTGGSVSTLTIQRTQQEDSAVYLCASSFYTEQFFGPGTRLTVL.

This sequence joins TRBV5-6 and TRBJ1-6, with unresolved D. CDR1 is SGHDT, CDR2 YYEEEE, per germline. This CDR3 has 14 amino acids. Between the trimmed V and J ends, which lost 2 bases and 9 bases, there was a span of 12 bases. The CDR3 nucleotides read TGTGCCAGCAGCTTCATCCAAGGAGGTTCACCCCTCCACTTT. Translation: CASSFIQGGSPLHF.

The chain recombines TRBV7-2 with TRBJ2-1; D not certain. This CDR3 has 15 amino acids. Looked up from germline, CDR1 is SGHTA and CDR2 is FQGNSA. The ends were cut back, 0 bases at V and 4 bases at J, with 10 bases in the middle. The CDR3 is CASSLASPKYNEQFF. The CDR3 DNA sequence: TGTGCCAGCAGCTTAGCTAGCCCAAAGTACAATGAGCAGTTCTTC.

This clonotype was seen a handful of times. This may be a read error, as it is one base from a much larger clone. This chain links TRBV7-8 with TRBJ2-7; D remains unclear. Germline V CDR1 and CDR2: SGHVS, FQNEAQ. V was cut by 4 bases and J by 3 bases, with 10 bases left in between. The CDR3 is 13 amino acids. In DNA, the CDR3 is TGTGCCAGCAGCTCCCTGAACAGCTACGAGCAGTACTTC. It translates to CASSSLNSYEQYF.

Ten or more counts support this clonotype. This chain connects TRBV6-6 to TRBJ2-7, with D unclear. The CDR3 runs to 14 residues. V lost 0 bases, J lost 0 bases, and 6 bases lay in between. The germline gives CDR1 MNHNY, CDR2 SVGAGI (reference sequence). CDR3 loop: CASSYSGYSYEQYF. CDR3 nucleotides: TGTGCCAGCAGTTACTCGGGATACTCCTACGAGCAGTACTTC.

The chain couples TRBV2 to TRBJ2-5, with 8 bases fitting TRBD1. The CDR3 has 12 amino acids. Germline-derived CDR1 and CDR2 are SNHLY and FYNNEI. V was pared by 10 bases and J by 2 bases, with 3 bases of the junction left unmatched. CDR3 nucleotide sequence: TGTGCCAACAGGGGGGAGCAAGAGACCCAGTACTTC. Its translation is CANRGEQETQYF.

The sample holds many counts of this clonotype. The rearrangement uses TRBV7-2 and TRBJ2-7, with 9 bases matching TRBD2. After removal of 3 bases from V and 1 base from J, the junction contained 4 bases not matched to a gene. This CDR3 has 15 amino acids. Germline V gene sequence: CDR1 SGHTA, CDR2 FQGNSA. CDR3 protein: CASSLRGGTSYEQYF. Written as DNA, the CDR3 is TGTGCCAGCAGCTTGCGGGGGGGAACGTCCTACGAGCAGTACTTC.

There are many counts of this clonotype. The rearrangement uses TRBV7-3 and TRBJ2-5; weak D call: TRBD1 (6 bases). The V end lost 8 bases, the J end lost 1 base, and 11 bases lay between the germline ends. Germline values: CDR1 SGHTA, CDR2 FQGTGA. The CDR3 runs to 13 residues. DNA for the CDR3: TGTGCCAGCGGGCGGACAGTCCAAGAGACCCAGTACTTC. Translation gives CASGRTVQETQYF.

This clonotype showed up many times. The rearrangement joins TRBV6-6 to TRBJ2-2, with D uncertain. V lost 2 bases, J lost 0 bases, and 7 bases lay in between. CDR3 length equals 15 residues. The V gene's germline CDR1 is MNHNY and CDR2 SVGAGI (reference sequence). The CDR3 DNA follows: TGTGCCAGCAGTTACGCAGCCGCGAACACCGGGGAGCTGTTTTTT. Amino acid sequence: CASSYAAANTGELFF.

In its sample, this clonotype was seen many times. V and J are TRBV27 and TRBJ1-1; D possibly corresponds to TRBD1 (6 bases). Per the germline V gene, CDR1 is MNHEY and CDR2 is SMNVEV (reference sequence). The CDR3 consists of 13 residues. Trimming removed 2 bases from V and 4 bases from J, with 8 bases in between. The CDR3 loop is CASSLNRATEAFF. Here the CDR3 DNA reads TGTGCCAGCAGTTTAAACAGGGCCACTGAAGCTTTCTTT.

This clonotype occurred many times. The genes are TRBV3-1 and TRBJ2-1; D is unresolved. CDR3 length equals 13 residues. Germline V gene sequence: CDR1 LGHDT, CDR2 YNNKEL (reference sequence). V was clipped by 2 bases and J by 4 bases, with 6 bases between them. The CDR3 coding sequence is TGTGCCAGCAGCCAATTCTGGTACAATGAGCAGTTCTTC. Protein product: CASSQFWYNEQFF.

This clonotype has ten or more counts. The V gene is TRBV7-8, the J gene TRBJ2-5, with D perhaps being TRBD1 or TRBD2 (5 bases each). Trimming removed 5 bases at V and 2 bases at J, with 30 bases between. The germline gives CDR1 SGHVS, CDR2 FQNEAQ. The CDR3 consists of 20 residues. In DNA form, the CDR3 reads TGTGCCAGCAGCCCCATAACGCCGGCAGGGATTCGGGACCAACAAGAGACCCAGTACTTC. This codes for CASSPITPAGIRDQQETQYF.

This clonotype was detected many times. This rearrangement joins TRBV7-9 to TRBJ1-2; no clear D gene. The CDR3 sequence is 12 residues long. Germline values: CDR1 SEHNR, CDR2 FQNEAQ (reference sequence). V lost 5 bases and J 8 bases, leaving 12 bases between the germline ends. The CDR3 nucleotides read TGTGCCAGCAGCCCCTGGGAGGGAGGCTACACCTTC. Translation: CASSPWEGGYTF.